These 16 T cell receptor beta chains were all obtained from the same sample, sequenced in a study of blood T cell repertoires in COVID-19. Assay used: immunoSEQ multiplex PCR; TCRdb lists only in-frame clones, some missing. The table shows over 150,000 clones, with roughly nine tenths occurring only once. Sequenced sample: peripheral blood. These receptors all come from a man between 65 and 85 years old with active or convalescent COVID-19.

The chain is built from TRBV6-6 and TRBJ1-1; 10 bases line up with TRBD1. The CDR3 spans 14 residues. The germline V gene has CDR1 MNHNY and CDR2 SVGAGI (reference sequence). The J segment lost 11 bases and the V segment lost 6 bases, leaving 12 bases of the junction unmatched. The CDR3: CASSRGQGILWAFF. CDR3 nucleotides: TGTGCCAGCAGCCGGGGACAGGGGATTCTTTGGGCTTTCTTT.

This clone was detected once. The V gene is TRBV27, the J gene TRBJ1-4; 7 bases map to TRBD1. CDR3 length: 15 residues. The germline CDR1 and CDR2 sequences are MNHEY and SMNVEV (reference sequence). V shed 5 bases and J 4 bases; nucleotides not matched to a gene: 7. The CDR3 protein is CASSRDRAGNEKLFF. In DNA form, the CDR3 reads TGTGCCAGCAGTCGTGACAGGGCGGGTAATGAAAAACTGTTTTTT. Together with reference TRBV27 and TRBJ1-4, the CDR3 gives the full variable domain: EAQVTQNPRYLITVTGKKLTVTCSQNMNHEYMSWYRQDPGLGLRQIYYSMNVEVTDKGDVPEGYKVSRKEKRNFPLILESPSPNQTSLYFCASSRDRAGNEKLFFGSGTQLSVL.

V usage is TRBV18 and J usage is TRBJ1-1; D possibly corresponds to TRBD1 (5 bases). V was clipped by 2 bases and J by 1 base, with 11 bases between them. This CDR3 spans 15 amino acids. The germline CDR1 and CDR2 sequences are KGHSH and LQKENI. CDR3 sequence: CASSPEQVQNTEAFF. CDR3 nucleotide sequence: TGTGCCAGCTCACCAGAACAGGTACAGAACACTGAAGCTTTCTTT. The full variable domain, rest sourced from reference TRBV18 and TRBJ1-1, is NAGVMQNPRHLVRRRGQEARLRCSPMKGHSHVYWYRQLPEEGLKFMVYLQKENIIDESGMPKERFSAEFPKEGPSILRIQQVVRGDSAAYFCASSPEQVQNTEAFFGQGTRLTVV.

The V call is TRBV18, the J call TRBJ1-1; D is perhaps TRBD1 (6 bases). Germline-derived CDR1 and CDR2 are KGHSH and LQKENI. The CDR3 is made up of 15 amino acids. Trimming took 0 bases from V and 1 from J, leaving 9 bases between them. CDR3 coding DNA: TGTGCCAGCTCACCACCCCCGGGACAGAACACTGAAGCTTTCTTT. This sequence encodes CASSPPPGQNTEAFF.

This clone was seen a single time. This chain connects TRBV15 to TRBJ2-7, with D possibly being TRBD1 (5 bases). CDR1 LNHNV and CDR2 YYDKDF come from the germline V gene (reference sequence). Trimming removed 0 bases from V and 4 bases from J, with 10 bases in between. The CDR3 has 14 amino acids. CDR3 DNA sequence: TGTGCCACCAGCAGAGATCCCCCAGGGTACGAGCAGTACTTC. This sequence encodes CATSRDPPGYEQYF.

V usage is TRBV30 and J usage is TRBJ1-1, with D perhaps matching TRBD1 (5 bases). CDR3 length equals 13 residues. Germline V gives CDR1 GTSNPN, CDR2 SVGIG (reference sequence). The V end lost 3 bases, the J end lost 4 bases, and 12 bases lay between the germline ends. The CDR3 protein is CAWRGRVTTEAFF. CDR3 sequence (DNA): TGTGCCTGGAGGGGCAGGGTGACCACTGAAGCTTTCTTT.

The chain uses TRBV19 and TRBJ2-1; D is possibly TRBD2 (6 bases). The CDR3 has 15 residues. Trimming removed 2 bases at V and 5 bases at J, with 13 bases between. The germline CDR1 and CDR2 sequences are LNHDA and SQIVND (reference sequence). In DNA, the CDR3 is TGTGCCAGTAGTATAAGCAAGGAGGGTGACAATGAGCAGTTCTTC. The encoded protein is CASSISKEGDNEQFF. The full variable domain, its missing parts supplied by reference TRBV19 and TRBJ2-1, is DGGITQSPKYLFRKEGQNVTLSCEQNLNHDAMYWYRQDPGQGLRLIYYSQIVNDFQKGDIAEGYSVSREKKESFPLTVTSAQKNPTAFYLCASSISKEGDNEQFFGPGTRLTVL.

Here the CDR3 DNA reads TGCAGTGCTAGTATTACAGGGGGCTCCAATTCACCCCTCCACTTT. It codes for CSASITGGSNSPLHF. The rearrangement uses TRBV20-1 and TRBJ1-6, with TRBD1 matching 9 bases. The CDR3 spans 15 residues. Germline V gives CDR1 DFQATT, CDR2 SNEGSKA (reference sequence). V was clipped by 3 bases and J by 7 bases; unmatched bases: 7.

The V call is TRBV5-5, the J call TRBJ2-4, with unresolved D. The germline gives CDR1 SGHKS, CDR2 YYEKEE (reference sequence). The CDR3 sequence is 16 residues long. The ends were cut back, 4 bases at V and 0 bases at J, with 14 bases in the middle. The CDR3 spells CASSPQVSLAKNIQYF. CDR3 sequence (DNA): TGTGCCAGCAGCCCCCAGGTATCTCTAGCCAAAAACATTCAGTACTTC. Based on the CDR3 plus reference TRBV5-5 and TRBJ2-4, the full variable domain is DAGVTQSPTHLIKTRGQQVTLRCSPISGHKSVSWYQQVLGQGPQFIFQYYEKEERGRGNFPDRFSARQFPNYSSELNVNALLLGDSALYLCASSPQVSLAKNIQYFGAGTRLSVL.

The chain uses TRBV5-4 and TRBJ1-1; no clear D gene. CDR1 is SGHNT and CDR2 is YYREEE in the germline V gene (reference sequence). The CDR3 consists of 15 residues. Trimming took off 5 bases at V and 2 bases at J, with 16 bases between the two ends. In DNA, the CDR3 is TGTGCCAGCAGGCAACCTGGCCTGACAAACACTGAAGCTTTCTTT. Its translation is CASRQPGLTNTEAFF.

The chain couples TRBV29-1 to TRBJ1-1; D gene unclear. Germline V gene data show CDR1 as SQVTM and CDR2 as ANQGSEA. CDR3 length: 11 residues. V lost 6 bases, J lost 2 bases, and 7 bases lay in between. This chain's CDR3 is CSVISNTEAFF. CDR3 DNA: TGCAGCGTAATTAGCAACACTGAAGCTTTCTTT.

This clone appeared a few times. This sequence joins TRBV7-2 and TRBJ1-2, with 11 bases fitting TRBD1. Germline values: CDR1 SGHTA, CDR2 FQGNSA. The CDR3 has 17 residues. V lost 2 bases and J lost 6; bases outside the gene matches: 11. The CDR3 nucleotides read TGTGCCAGCAGCTTATACGGACAGGGGGCCCGAGCGCATGGCTACACCTTC. The encoded protein is CASSLYGQGARAHGYTF.

CDR3 region: CATSADRHTEAFF. CDR3 coding DNA: TGTGCCACCAGCGCCGACAGGCACACTGAAGCTTTCTTT. The chain recombines TRBV15 with TRBJ1-1; D might be TRBD1 (6 bases). With 5 bases removed from V and 3 bases from J, the gap between germline ends came to 10 bases. Germline lookup yields CDR1 LNHNV and CDR2 YYDKDF (reference sequence). The CDR3 has 13 amino acids.

The chain uses TRBV19 and TRBJ2-7; 7 bases line up with TRBD1. CDR1 LNHDA and CDR2 SQIVND come from the germline V gene (reference sequence). The V gene end was trimmed by 7 bases and the J gene end by 1 base; junction bases not matched to a gene: 10. The CDR3 is 15 amino acids. CDR3 DNA: TGTGCCAGTAAACCCGACAGGGACAAGTCCTACGAGCAGTACTTC. Its translation is CASKPDRDKSYEQYF.

The chain links TRBV29-1 to TRBJ1-2; D gene uncertain. Trimming left V 3 bases short and J 8 bases short, with 13 bases between. Germline loops: CDR1 SQVTM, CDR2 ANQGSEA. This CDR3 has 12 residues. The CDR3 region is CSVERREVGYTF. The CDR3 DNA reads as TGCAGCGTTGAGCGGCGGGAGGTGGGCTACACCTTC. Complete variable domain (other parts from reference TRBV29-1 and TRBJ1-2): SAVISQKPSRDICQRGTSLTIQCQVDSQVTMMFWYRQQPGQSLTLIATANQGSEATYESGFVIDKFPISRPNLTFSTLTVSNMSPEDSSIYLCSVERREVGYTFGSGTRLTVV.

V and J are TRBV28 and TRBJ2-1; 12 bases agree with TRBD1. With 3 bases clipped from V and 8 bases from J, the junction kept 5 bases outside the gene matches. The CDR3 runs 15 residues. Germline values: CDR1 MDHEN, CDR2 SYDVKM. CDR3 sequence (DNA): TGTGCCAGCAGTTTGCTCGGGACAGGGGGCTATGAGCAGTTCTTC. Its translation: CASSLLGTGGYEQFF. The full variable domain, its missing parts supplied by reference TRBV28 and TRBJ2-1, is DVKVTQSSRYLVKRTGEKVFLECVQDMDHENMFWYRQDPGLGLRLIYFSYDVKMKEKGDIPEGYSVSREKKERFSLILESASTNQTSMYLCASSLLGTGGYEQFFGPGTRLTVL.